Below, one TCR beta chain is given with its context. The specificity of this receptor is unknown. The sample holds no much larger clone one base away, and base qualities are not on file. The sample's treatment or condition label, decoded: randomized to nivolumab then ipilimumab (arm A) or the reverse (arm B). Prior DNA-damaging chemotherapy had not been received by any trial patient. A FACS Aria II flow cytometer was used to sort live CD3+CD8+ cells that were negative for CD19 and CD56 from thawed PBMCs. Samples came from patients with melanoma in CheckMate 064, a randomized, open-label phase II trial of sequential checkpoint blockade. Peripheral blood mononuclear cells were obtained through leukapheresis, purified using Ficoll-Paque, and frozen in human serum containing approximately 9.1% DMSO. Purity of sorted blood CD3+CD8+ cells was verified at >95% immediately after sorting, followed by DNA extraction.

TCRbeta CDR3 regions were immunosequenced from genomic DNA with the immunoSEQ Assay. Prior to high-throughput sequencing, genomic DNA was amplified by bias-controlled multiplex PCR. Per the original workflow: To quantify the absolute abundance of each unique TCRbeta CDR3 region, the sequences were collapsed and filtered. Clonality was defined as 1 minus Pielou's evenness and was calculated using productive rearrangements only. A previously published method was used to identify clones with significantly greater frequencies in on-treatment samples than in baseline samples. Entries here come from immuneACCESS through TCRdb and include only in-frame sequences with V and J called. Some clones fail to appear in such tables; in the studies checked, an unresolved V gene covers under half of the shortfall, and the cause of the remainder is unknown. From that table come the V and J calls and clone size; the DNA was used to work out D and trimming. The sample contains fewer than 15,000 clones, 75% to 80% of them found a single time. The top ten clones comprise under 60% of the sample.

For CDR1 and CDR2, the germline V gene (reference sequence) lists SEHNR and FQNEAQ. The CDR3 has 15 amino acids, counting the end cysteine and phenylalanine. Of the read, only the CDR3 DNA is kept; its 45 bases are in frame from base 1. Relative to germline, V is 1 base shorter and J is 4 bases shorter, with 14 bases between their ends. This entry comes from a study of sequential checkpoint blockade in melanoma (dated by TCRdb to about 2019). Regarding the complete study: Patients were randomized 1:1 to first-line nivolumab followed by ipilimumab (arm A) or ipilimumab followed by nivolumab (arm B). Maintenance nivolumab came after each of the two trial sequences. General conclusions and limits of the study: Larger, independent patient cohorts are needed to validate the response-prediction model that combines TCR metrics and mutation burden.

The chain was built from TRBV7-9 and TRBJ2-7; a confident D gene designation cannot be given. The TCR sequence derives from a human donor with melanoma. The starting material was CD8+ T cells sorted from blood (inferred from file names), obtained from a patient given nivolumab and ipilimumab in sequence. The DNA reads as follows: TGTGCCAGCAGCTTAGTCCAGGCGCGAGATTACGAGCAGTACTTC. It codes for CASSLVQARDYEQYF. Beyond the CDR3, the reference TRBV7-9 and TRBJ2-7 genes provide the residues; the full variable domain reads: DTGVSQNPRHKITKRGQNVTFRCDPISEHNRLYWYRQTLGQGPEFLTYFQNEAQLEKSRLLSDRFSAERPKGSFSTLEIQRTEQGDSAMYLCASSLVQARDYEQYFGPGTRLTVT.